This T cell receptor beta chain was documented in a study of neurological immune-mediated disorders. The study's findings and limits: One related-CDR3 cluster, found by phylogenetic grouping, held repertoires of 18 of 34 multiple sclerosis patients and is a possible signature. No CDR3 amino acid sequences were shared by expanded clones across subjects, suggesting private repertoires in all groups.

This clonotype was recorded at least ten times. The antigen is not known. By 5'RACE with 10-nucleotide random UMIs, the cDNA was made. TCRdb re-called the 5' RACE reads with MiXCR, one entry per CDR3 protein. The data hold 31,000 or so distinct CDR3 sequences, with less than 1.6% observed a single time. In germline, CDR1 is LGHDT, CDR2 YNNKEL (reference sequence). The CDR3 covers 16 residues. The J segment lost 5 bases and the V segment lost 8 bases, leaving 13 bases of the junction unmatched. Sequencing was performed on PBMCs. The receptor was derived from a woman aged 25 to 45 with multiple sclerosis. V is TRBV3-1 and J is TRBJ2-2; 8 bases fit TRBD2. The chain's CDR3 is CASPPSGTRRTGELFF. The CDR3 DNA is TGTGCCAGCCCACCCTCCGGGACTAGAAGGACCGGGGAGCTGTTTTTT.